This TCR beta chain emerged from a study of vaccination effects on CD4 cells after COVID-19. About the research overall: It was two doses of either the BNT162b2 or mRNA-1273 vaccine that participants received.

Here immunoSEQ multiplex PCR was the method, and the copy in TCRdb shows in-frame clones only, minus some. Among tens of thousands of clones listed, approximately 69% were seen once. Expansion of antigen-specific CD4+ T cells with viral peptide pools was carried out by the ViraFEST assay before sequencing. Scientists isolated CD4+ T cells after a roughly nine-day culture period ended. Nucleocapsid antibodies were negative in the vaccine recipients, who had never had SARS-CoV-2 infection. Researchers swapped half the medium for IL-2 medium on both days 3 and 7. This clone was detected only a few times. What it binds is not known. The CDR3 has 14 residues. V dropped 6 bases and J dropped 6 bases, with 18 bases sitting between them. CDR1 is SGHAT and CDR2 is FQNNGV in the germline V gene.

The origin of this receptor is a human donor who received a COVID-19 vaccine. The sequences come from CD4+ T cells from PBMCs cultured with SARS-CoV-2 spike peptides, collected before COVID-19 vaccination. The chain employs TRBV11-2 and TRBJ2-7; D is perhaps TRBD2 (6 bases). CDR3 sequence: CASRTSGLGSEQYF. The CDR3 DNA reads TGTGCCAGCAGAACCAGCGGGTTGGGTAGCGAGCAGTACTTC.